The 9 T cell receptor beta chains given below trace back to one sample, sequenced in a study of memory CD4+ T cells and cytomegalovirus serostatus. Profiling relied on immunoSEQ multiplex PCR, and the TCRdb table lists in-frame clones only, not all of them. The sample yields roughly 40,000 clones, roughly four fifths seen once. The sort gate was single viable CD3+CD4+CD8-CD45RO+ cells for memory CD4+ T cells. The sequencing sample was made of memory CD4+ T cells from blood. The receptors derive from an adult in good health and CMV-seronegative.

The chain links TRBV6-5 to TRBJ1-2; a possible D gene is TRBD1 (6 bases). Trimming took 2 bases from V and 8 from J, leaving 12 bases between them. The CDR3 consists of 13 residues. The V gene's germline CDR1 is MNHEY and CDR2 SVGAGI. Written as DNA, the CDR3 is TGTGCCAGCAGTTACCGAAACAGGGACGGCTACACCTTC. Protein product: CASSYRNRDGYTF.

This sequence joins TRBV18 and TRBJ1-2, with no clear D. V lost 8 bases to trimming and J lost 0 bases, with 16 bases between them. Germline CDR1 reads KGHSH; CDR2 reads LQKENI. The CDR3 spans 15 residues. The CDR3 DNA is TGTGCCAGCCGCGTTGCAAGGATGGCTAACTATGGCTACACCTTC. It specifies CASRVARMANYGYTF.

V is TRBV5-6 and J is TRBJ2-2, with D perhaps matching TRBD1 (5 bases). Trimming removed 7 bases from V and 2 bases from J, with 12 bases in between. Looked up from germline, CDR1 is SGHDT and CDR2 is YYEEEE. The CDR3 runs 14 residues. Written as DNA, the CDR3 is TGTGCCAGCGGTTTGACAGTTAACACCGGGGAGCTGTTTTTT. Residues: CASGLTVNTGELFF.

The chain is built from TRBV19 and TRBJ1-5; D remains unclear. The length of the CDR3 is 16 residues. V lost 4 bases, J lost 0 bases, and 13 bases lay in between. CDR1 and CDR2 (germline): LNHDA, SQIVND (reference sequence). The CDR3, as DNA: TGTGCCAGTAGTAAAGCGCAGATTCTTAGCAATCAGCCCCAGCATTTT. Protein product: CASSKAQILSNQPQHF.

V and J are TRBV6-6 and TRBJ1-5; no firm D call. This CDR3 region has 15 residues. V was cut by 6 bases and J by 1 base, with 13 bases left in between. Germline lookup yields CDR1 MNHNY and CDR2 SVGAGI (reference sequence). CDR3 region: CASSRPKDSNQPQHF. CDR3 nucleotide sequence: TGTGCCAGCAGCCGTCCGAAGGACAGCAATCAGCCCCAGCATTTT.

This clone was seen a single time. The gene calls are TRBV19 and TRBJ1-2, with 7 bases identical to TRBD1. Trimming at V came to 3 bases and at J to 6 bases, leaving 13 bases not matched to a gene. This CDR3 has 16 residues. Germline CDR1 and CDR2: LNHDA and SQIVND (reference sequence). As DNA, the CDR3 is TGTGCCAGTAGTATCCCCGAGACAGGGCTGGTCAATGGCTACACCTTC. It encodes CASSIPETGLVNGYTF.

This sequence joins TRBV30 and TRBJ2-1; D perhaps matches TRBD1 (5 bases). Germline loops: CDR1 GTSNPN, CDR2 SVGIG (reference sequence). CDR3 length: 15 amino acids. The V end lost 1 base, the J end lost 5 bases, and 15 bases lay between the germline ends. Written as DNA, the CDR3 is TGTGCCTGGAGTGGGGGCAGGGCCCTTGACAATGAGCAGTTCTTC. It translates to CAWSGGRALDNEQFF.

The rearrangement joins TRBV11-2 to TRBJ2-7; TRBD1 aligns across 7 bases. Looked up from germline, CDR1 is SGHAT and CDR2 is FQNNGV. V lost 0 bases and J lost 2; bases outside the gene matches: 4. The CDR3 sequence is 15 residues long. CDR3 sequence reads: CASSLDGTAAYEQYF. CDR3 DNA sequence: TGTGCCAGCAGCTTAGATGGGACAGCCGCCTACGAGCAGTACTTC. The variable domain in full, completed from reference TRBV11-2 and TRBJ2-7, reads EAGVAQSPRYKIIEKRQSVAFWCNPISGHATLYWYQQILGQGPKLLIQFQNNGVVDDSQLPKDRFSAERLKGVDSTLKIQPAKLEDSAVYLCASSLDGTAAYEQYFGPGTRLTVT.

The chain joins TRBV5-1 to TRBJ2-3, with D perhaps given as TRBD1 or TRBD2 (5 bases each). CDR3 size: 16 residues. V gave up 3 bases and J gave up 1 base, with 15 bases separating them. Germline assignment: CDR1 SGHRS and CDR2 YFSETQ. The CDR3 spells CASSSGQGVGTDTQYF. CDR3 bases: TGCGCCAGCAGCTCTGGCCAGGGAGTCGGCACAGATACGCAGTATTTT.